The sequence of this TCR beta chain was determined in a study of blood T cell repertoires in COVID-19. Across the study: Samples came from the United States, Italy and Spain, spanning acute and convalescent COVID-19. From T cells, B-cell-depleted T cells, or PBMCs came the material, which was cDNA or gDNA.

J was trimmed by 5 bases and V by 6 bases; bases with no gene match: 10. CDR3 length: 16 residues. CDR1 and CDR2 (germline): MDHEN, SYDVKM. Produced via immunoSEQ multiplex PCR; TCRdb's table is partial and in-frame only. Of 100,000 or so clones detected, less than 85% appear once; the ten largest clones hold more than 1.5%. This TCR came from a woman aged 70 to 79 with active or convalescent COVID-19. The rearrangement links TRBV28 to TRBJ2-2; 9 bases map to TRBD2. Specimen: peripheral blood. CDR3 in amino acids: CASRPGLAGVTGELFF. CDR3 in DNA: TGTGCCAGCAGACCGGGACTAGCTGGTGTAACCGGGGAGCTGTTTTTT. The entire variable domain, with the rest obtained from reference TRBV28 and TRBJ2-2, is as follows: DVKVTQSSRYLVKRTGEKVFLECVQDMDHENMFWYRQDPGLGLRLIYFSYDVKMKEKGDIPEGYSVSREKKERFSLILESASTNQTSMYLCASRPGLAGVTGELFFGEGSRLTVL.